The 7 T cell receptor beta chains in this list originate from one sample, sequenced in a study of T-cell memory formation after mild COVID-19. One entry per CDR3 protein, called by TCRdb with MiXCR from the 5' RACE reads. In the table there are under 150,000 distinct CDR3 sequences, 15% to 20% of which are singletons. Sequenced input: PBMCs or a T cell subset sorted from them (not recorded which). The receptors shown here come from an adult woman who had mild COVID-19 (a few samples of this study predate the infection). Cell type and time point are not known.

The chain links TRBV12-3 or TRBV12-4 to TRBJ1-2, with D unresolved. V was cut by 5 bases and J by 8 bases, with 18 bases left in between. This CDR3 has 14 amino acids. As DNA, the CDR3 is TGTGCCAGCAGTCCCGTGGGTAGGAGAGAAGGCTACACCTTC. Its protein product is CASSPVGRREGYTF.

This sequence joins TRBV5-1 and TRBJ2-4, with D possibly TRBD1 on 6 matching bases. The V and J ends lost 0 bases and 10 bases respectively, with 14 bases between them. CDR1 and CDR2 from the germline V gene are SGHRS and YFSETQ. This CDR3 contains 14 residues. The CDR3 DNA sequence: TGCGCCAGCAGCTTGGCCTCAGGGGCCCCTATTCAGTACTTC. It is translated as CASSLASGAPIQYF. The complete variable domain, with remaining parts taken from reference TRBV5-1 and TRBJ2-4, reads KAGVTQTPRYLIKTRGQQVTLSCSPISGHRSVSWYQQTPGQGLQFLFEYFSETQRNKGNFPGRFSGRQFSNSRSEMNVSTLELGDSALYLCASSLASGAPIQYFGAGTRLSVL.

This clonotype was counted between two and nine times. The gene calls are TRBV2 and TRBJ2-7; D ambiguous. CDR1 and CDR2 (germline): SNHLY, FYNNEI. With 2 bases removed from V and 7 bases from J, the gap between germline ends came to 9 bases. The CDR3 runs to 12 residues. CDR3: CASSEIKGEQYF. CDR3 DNA sequence: TGTGCCAGCAGTGAAATTAAAGGGGAGCAGTACTTC.

The rearrangement links TRBV9 to TRBJ2-7, with D maybe TRBD2 (5 bases). V lost 3 bases to trimming and J lost 3 bases, with 7 bases between them. Germline values: CDR1 SGDLS, CDR2 YYNGEE. CDR3 size: 12 residues. The CDR3 spells CASSARDYEQYF. In DNA form, the CDR3 reads TGTGCCAGCAGCGCCCGGGACTACGAGCAGTACTTC.

J is TRBJ2-7 and V is TRBV2; D is uncertain. V lost 7 bases and J lost 2, with 9 bases in between. CDR1 and CDR2 from the germline V gene are SNHLY and FYNNEI. The CDR3 has 12 amino acids. The CDR3 sequence is CASKVKPYEQYF. The CDR3 DNA sequence: TGTGCCAGCAAGGTTAAACCCTACGAGCAGTACTTC.

This clonotype occurred a few times. The gene calls are TRBV12-3 or TRBV12-4 and TRBJ1-5; a weak D match, TRBD1 (5 bases). V lost 3 bases and J lost 7, with 10 bases in between. The CDR3 has 13 residues. The CDR3 sequence: CASSLRGEQPQHF. The CDR3 DNA follows: TGTGCCAGCAGTTTGAGGGGTGAACAGCCCCAGCATTTT.

In its sample, this clonotype was seen many times. The V and J genes are TRBV20-1 and TRBJ2-3, with D perhaps TRBD2 (6 bases). V was shortened by 1 base and J by 5 bases, with 10 bases between the two germline ends. The CDR3 is 13 residues long. Germline CDR1 and CDR2: DFQATT and SNEGSKA (reference sequence). This CDR3 is CSARALAVDTQYF. DNA for the CDR3: TGCAGTGCTAGAGCGTTAGCGGTAGATACGCAGTATTTT.